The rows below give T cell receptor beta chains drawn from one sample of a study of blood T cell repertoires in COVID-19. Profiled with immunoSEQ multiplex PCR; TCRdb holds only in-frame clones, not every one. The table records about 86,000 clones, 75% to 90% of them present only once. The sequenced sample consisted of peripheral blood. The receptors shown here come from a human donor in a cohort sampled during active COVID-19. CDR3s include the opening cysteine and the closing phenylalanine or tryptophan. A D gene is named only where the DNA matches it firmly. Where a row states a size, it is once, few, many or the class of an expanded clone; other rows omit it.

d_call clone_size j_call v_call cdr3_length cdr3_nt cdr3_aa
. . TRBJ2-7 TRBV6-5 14 TGTGCCAGCAGTTATGGGGCCTTCTCCTACGAGCAGTACTTC CASSYGAFSYEQYF
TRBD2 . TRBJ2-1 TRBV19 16 TGTGCCAGTAGTCCGGGCGGGAGGGGGTCCTACAATGAGCAGTTCTTC CASSPGGRGSYNEQFF
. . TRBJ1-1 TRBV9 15 TGTGCCAGCAGCCCTAGTCGGGGTGCGGACACTGAAGCTTTCTTT CASSPSRGADTEAFF
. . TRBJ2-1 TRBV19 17 TGTGCCAGTAGTTCCTCCCCCTTTGGGAGCTTGAACAATGAGCAGTTCTTC CASSSSPFGSLNNEQFF
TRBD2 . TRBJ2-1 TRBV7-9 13 TGTGCCAGCAGCCTCCGGACTAGCAATGAGCAGTTCTTC CASSLRTSNEQFF
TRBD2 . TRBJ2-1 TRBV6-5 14 TGTGCCAGCTCGGCCGGGACTAGCCTGAATGAGCAGTTCTTC CASSAGTSLNEQFF
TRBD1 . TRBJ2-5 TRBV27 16 TGTGCCAGCAGTCCCCCGACAGGGTCGAGGTTAGAGACCCAGTACTTC CASSPPTGSRLETQYF
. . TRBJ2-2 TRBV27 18 TGTGCCAGCAGTTTAGTCCCCGGACAGACACGGGACACCGGGGAGCTGTTTTTT CASSLVPGQTRDTGELFF
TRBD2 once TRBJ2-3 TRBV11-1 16 TGTGCCAGCAGCCTTGGACTAGCGGGTGCGGCAGATACGCAGTATTTT CASSLGLAGAADTQYF
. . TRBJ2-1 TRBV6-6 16 TGTGCCAGCAGTTACTCCCTCCGGGGGATCTACAATGAGCAGTTCTTC CASSYSLRGIYNEQFF
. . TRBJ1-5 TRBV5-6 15 TGTGCCAGCAGCTCGCTGGGGGAGGGCAATCAGCCCCAGCATTTT CASSSLGEGNQPQHF
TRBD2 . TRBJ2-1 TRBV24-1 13 TGTGCCACCAGTATCGGACTAGCCCATGAGCAGTTCTTC CATSIGLAHEQFF
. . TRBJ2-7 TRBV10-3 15 TGTGCCACCCGGGGGTCTTCCCAAGGGAGCTACGAGCAGTACTTC CATRGSSQGSYEQYF
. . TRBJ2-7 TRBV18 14 TGTGCCAGCTCCACCGGGGGAGTACCCTACGAGCAGTACTTC CASSTGGVPYEQYF
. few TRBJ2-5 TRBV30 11 TGTGCCTGGAGCTTTAAAGAGACCCAGTACTTC CAWSFKETQYF
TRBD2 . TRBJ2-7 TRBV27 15 TGTGCCAGCAGTTTGTTCGAAGCGGGAGTTTACGAGCAGTACTTC CASSLFEAGVYEQYF
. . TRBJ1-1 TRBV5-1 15 TGCGCCAGCAGCCCTAGTGGGTTCGGGAACACTGAAGCTTTCTTT CASSPSGFGNTEAFF
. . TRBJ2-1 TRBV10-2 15 TGCGCCAGCAGTGTGACTCCCCCGGCCTACAATGAGCAGTTCTTC CASSVTPPAYNEQFF
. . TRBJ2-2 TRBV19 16 TGTGCCAGTAGTTTGGGACACACGAGAGATGTCGGGGAGCTGTTTTTT CASSLGHTRDVGELFF
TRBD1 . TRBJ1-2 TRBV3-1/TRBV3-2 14 TGTGCCAGCAGCCATTTGGACAGGGATACTGGCTACACCTTC CASSHLDRDTGYTF
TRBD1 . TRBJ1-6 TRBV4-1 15 TGCGCCAGCAGCCAAGAAACCAGGGGGCAGCCGGCCCTCCACTTT CASSQETRGQPALHF
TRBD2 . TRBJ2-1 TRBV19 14 TGTGCCAGTAGAAGCGGGAGCTCCTACAATGAGCAGTTCTTC CASRSGSSYNEQFF
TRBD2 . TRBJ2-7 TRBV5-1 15 TGCGCCAGCAGCTTGGCCGGGGGGTCTACCTACGAGCAGTACTTC CASSLAGGSTYEQYF
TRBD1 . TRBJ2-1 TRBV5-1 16 TGCGCCAGCAGCTTGACCGGGACAGATCAAGCTAATGAGCAGTTCTTC CASSLTGTDQANEQFF
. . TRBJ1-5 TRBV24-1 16 TGTGCCACCAGTGATTCCCGGCAGGGAAGCAATCAGCCCCAGCATTTT CATSDSRQGSNQPQHF
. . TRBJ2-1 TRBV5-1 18 TGCGCCAGCAGCTTGGTAGCAGGGGAGGGTAGCTCCTACAATGAGCAGTTCTTC CASSLVAGEGSSYNEQFF
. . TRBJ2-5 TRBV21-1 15 TGTGCCAGCACCCCAGCGGGTGGCCCCCAAGAGACCCAGTACTTC CASTPAGGPQETQYF
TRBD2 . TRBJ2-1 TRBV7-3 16 TGTGCCAGCAGCTTAATCCCTGGCGGGAGTGGGGATGAGCAGTTCTTC CASSLIPGGSGDEQFF
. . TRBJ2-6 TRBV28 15 TGTGCCAGCAGACAACAGGGCTCTGGGGCCAACGTCCTGACTTTC CASRQQGSGANVLTF
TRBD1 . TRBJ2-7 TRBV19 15 TGTGCCAGTAGTATCGCGACAGGGAGTCCGTACGAGCAGTACTTC CASSIATGSPYEQYF
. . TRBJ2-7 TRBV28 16 TGTGCCAGCAGTCCGCGTCAGGGTCGAGTCTCCTACGAGCAGTACTTC CASSPRQGRVSYEQYF
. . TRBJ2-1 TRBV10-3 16 TGTGCCATCAGTGAGTCGGGTAGCGGAAACTACAATGAGCAGTTCTTC CAISESGSGNYNEQFF
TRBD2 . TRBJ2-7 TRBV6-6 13 TGTGCCAGCATGCCGGGAGGGGTCGACGAGCAGTACTTC CASMPGGVDEQYF
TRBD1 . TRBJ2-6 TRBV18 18 TGTGCCAGCTCACCAGACAGGGCTGGGATCCATGGGGCCAACGTCCTGACTTTC CASSPDRAGIHGANVLTF
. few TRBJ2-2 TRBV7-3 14 TGTGCCAGCACCCTGGGGCTCGGTCCCGGGGAGCTGTTTTTT CASTLGLGPGELFF
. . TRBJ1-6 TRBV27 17 TGTGCCAGCTCGACCGAACAGGGCCGTCATTATAATTCACCCCTCCACTTT CASSTEQGRHYNSPLHF
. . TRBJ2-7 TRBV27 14 TGTGCCAGCAGTTTATCAAGGGAGGAGTACGAGCAGTACTTC CASSLSREEYEQYF
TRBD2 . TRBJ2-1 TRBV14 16 TGTGCCAGCAGCCCATTAGGCAGCGGGAGGGCCGGTGAGCAGTTCTTC CASSPLGSGRAGEQFF
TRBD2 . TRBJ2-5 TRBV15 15 TGTGCCACCAGCCGCCGACTAGCGGGGAAAGAGACCCAGTACTTC CATSRRLAGKETQYF
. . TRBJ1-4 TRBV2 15 TGTGCCAGCAGTGAATCGGGGGCAACTAATGAAAAACTGTTTTTT CASSESGATNEKLFF
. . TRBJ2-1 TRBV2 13 TGTGCCAGCAGTGTGGAGGCTTACAATGAGCAGTTCTTC CASSVEAYNEQFF
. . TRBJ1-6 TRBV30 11 TGTGCCTGGAGGGCGGGGGGATCCCTCCACTTT CAWRAGGSLHF
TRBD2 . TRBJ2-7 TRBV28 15 TGTGCCAGCAGGATATTCGGACTAGCGGATTACGAGCAGTACTTC CASRIFGLADYEQYF
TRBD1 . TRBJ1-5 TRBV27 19 TGTGCCACCTCTAAGAGATCGGGGACAGGTTTATATAGCAATCAGCCCCAGCATTTT CATSKRSGTGLYSNQPQHF
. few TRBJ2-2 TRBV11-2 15 TGTGCCACTAGGTATTTGGAAGCGAACACCGGGGAGCTGTTTTTT CATRYLEANTGELFF
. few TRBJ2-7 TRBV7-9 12 TGTGCCAGCAGCCCGACAGGTTACGAGCAGTACTTC CASSPTGYEQYF
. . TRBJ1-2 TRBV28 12 TGTGCCAGCAGTTTATATGTATATGGCTACACCTTC CASSLYVYGYTF
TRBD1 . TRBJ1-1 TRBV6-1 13 TGTGCCAGCAGTGACCGGGACAGAAGCTACGCTTTCTTT CASSDRDRSYAFF
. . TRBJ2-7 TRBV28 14 TGTGCCAGCAGGCCCATAGGAGGCTCCTACGAGCAGTACTTC CASRPIGGSYEQYF
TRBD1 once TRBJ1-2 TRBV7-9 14 TGTGCCAGCAGCCCCGGACAGGGAGACTATGGCTACACCTTC CASSPGQGDYGYTF